This T cell receptor beta chain came from a study of cytomegalovirus exposure and HLA in healthy donors. For this clone: Its antigen is not identified.

Study observations and caveats: Further analysis, carried out later, found HLA-associated TCR beta chains more clonally expanded than equally common other chains.

Trimming removed 7 bases from V and 8 bases from J, with 14 bases in between. Germline-derived CDR1 and CDR2 are DFQATT and SNEGSKA (reference sequence). CDR3 length: 11 residues. It was with 60 Vbeta and 13 Jbeta primers that the PCR ran. Data came from immunoSEQ multiplex PCR; TCRdb stores just in-frame clones and leaves some out. The sample shows approximately 180,000 clones, 78% of them seen only once. This TCR derives from a woman aged 45-59 years in good health and CMV-seropositive. The rearrangement links TRBV20-1 to TRBJ1-2, with a tentative D call TRBD1 (6 bases). Sequencing was performed on PBMCs. This chain's CDR3 is CSVQAGDGYTF. In DNA, the CDR3 is TGCAGTGTTCAGGCAGGGGACGGCTACACCTTC.